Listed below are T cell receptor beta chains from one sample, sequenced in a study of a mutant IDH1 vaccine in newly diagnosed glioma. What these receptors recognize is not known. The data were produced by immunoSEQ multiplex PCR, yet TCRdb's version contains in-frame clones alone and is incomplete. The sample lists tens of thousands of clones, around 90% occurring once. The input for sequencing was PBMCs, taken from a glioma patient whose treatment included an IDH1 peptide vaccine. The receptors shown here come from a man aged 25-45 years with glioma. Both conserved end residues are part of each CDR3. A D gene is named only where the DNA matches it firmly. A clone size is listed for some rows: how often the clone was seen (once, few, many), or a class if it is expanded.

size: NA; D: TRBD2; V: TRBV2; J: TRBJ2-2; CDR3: CASGLTSGSSTGELFF; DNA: TGTGCCAGCGGCCTGACTAGCGGGAGTTCCACCGGGGAGCTGTTTTTT
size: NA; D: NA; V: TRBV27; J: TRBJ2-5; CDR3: CASSFESAGETQYF; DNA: TGTGCCAGCAGTTTCGAGTCCGCGGGGGAGACCCAGTACTTC
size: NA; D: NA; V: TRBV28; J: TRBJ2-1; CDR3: CASSSPWGSSYNEQFF; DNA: TGTGCCAGCAGTTCTCCTTGGGGGAGCTCCTACAATGAGCAGTTCTTC
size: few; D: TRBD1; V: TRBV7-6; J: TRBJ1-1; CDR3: CASSPGQMNTEAFF; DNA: TGTGCCAGCAGCCCGGGACAGATGAACACTGAAGCTTTCTTT
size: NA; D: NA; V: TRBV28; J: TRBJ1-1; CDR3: CASTLGGGGTEAFF; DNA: TGTGCCAGCACCCTAGGGGGAGGTGGGACTGAAGCTTTCTTT
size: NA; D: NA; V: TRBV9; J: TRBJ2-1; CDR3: CASSVRGSSYNEQFF; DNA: TGTGCCAGCAGCGTCAGAGGGAGCTCCTACAATGAGCAGTTCTTC
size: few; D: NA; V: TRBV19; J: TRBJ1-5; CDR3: CASSIVPDHQPQHF; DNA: TGTGCCAGTAGTATAGTCCCTGACCATCAGCCCCAGCATTTT
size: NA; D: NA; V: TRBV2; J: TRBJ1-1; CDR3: CASSNRDFEAFF; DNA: TGTGCCAGCAGTAACCGGGACTTTGAAGCTTTCTTT
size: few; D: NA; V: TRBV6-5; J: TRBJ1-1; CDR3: CASSYSYGELVKAAFF; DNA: TGTGCCAGCAGTTACTCGTATGGGGAGTTAGTTAAAGCAGCTTTCTTT
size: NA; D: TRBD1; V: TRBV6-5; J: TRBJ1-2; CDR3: CASRKGQVTNYGYTF; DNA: TGTGCCAGCAGGAAGGGACAGGTTACTAACTATGGCTACACCTTC
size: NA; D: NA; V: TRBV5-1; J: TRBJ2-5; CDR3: CASSLTEGGAETQYF; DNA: TGCGCCAGCAGCTTGACAGAGGGAGGTGCGGAGACCCAGTACTTC
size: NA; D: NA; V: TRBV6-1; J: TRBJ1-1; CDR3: CASNSRANTEAFF; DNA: TGTGCCAGCAATAGTCGAGCGAACACTGAAGCTTTCTTT
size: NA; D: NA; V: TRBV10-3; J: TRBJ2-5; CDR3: CAISEGYDYQETQYF; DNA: TGTGCCATCAGTGAGGGATACGACTACCAAGAGACCCAGTACTTC
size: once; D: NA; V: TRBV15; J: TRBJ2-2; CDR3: CATSLGATGELFF; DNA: TGTGCCACCAGCCTCGGGGCCACCGGGGAGCTGTTTTTT
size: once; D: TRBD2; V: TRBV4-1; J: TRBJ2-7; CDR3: CASSQDRTSGYEQYF; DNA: TGCGCCAGCAGCCAAGACCGGACTAGCGGTTACGAGCAGTACTTC
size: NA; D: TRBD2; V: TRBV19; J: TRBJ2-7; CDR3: CASSMRRGGYYEQYF; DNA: TGTGCCAGTAGTATGAGGCGCGGGGGGTACTACGAGCAGTACTTC
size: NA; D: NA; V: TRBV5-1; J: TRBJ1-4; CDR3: CASSLVVGVGEKLFF; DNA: TGCGCCAGCAGCTTGGTTGTGGGAGTGGGTGAAAAACTGTTTTTT
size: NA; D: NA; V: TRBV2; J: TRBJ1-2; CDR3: CASSGGGSPYGYTF; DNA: TGTGCCAGCAGTGGGGGGGGGTCCCCCTATGGCTACACCTTC
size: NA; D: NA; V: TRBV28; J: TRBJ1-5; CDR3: CASRQDRPNQPQHF; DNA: TGTGCCAGCAGACAGGACAGACCCAATCAGCCCCAGCATTTT
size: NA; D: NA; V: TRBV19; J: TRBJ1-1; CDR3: CASREQGEIPIEAFF; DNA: TGTGCCAGTCGAGAGCAGGGCGAAATACCGATAGAAGCTTTCTTT
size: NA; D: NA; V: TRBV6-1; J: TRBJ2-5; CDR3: CASSEFVWNSQETQYF; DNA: TGTGCCAGCAGTGAATTCGTATGGAACAGCCAAGAGACCCAGTACTTC
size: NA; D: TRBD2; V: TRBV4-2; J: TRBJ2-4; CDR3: CASSQVGGKAKNIQYF; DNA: TGTGCCAGCAGCCAAGTGGGAGGGAAAGCCAAAAACATTCAGTACTTC